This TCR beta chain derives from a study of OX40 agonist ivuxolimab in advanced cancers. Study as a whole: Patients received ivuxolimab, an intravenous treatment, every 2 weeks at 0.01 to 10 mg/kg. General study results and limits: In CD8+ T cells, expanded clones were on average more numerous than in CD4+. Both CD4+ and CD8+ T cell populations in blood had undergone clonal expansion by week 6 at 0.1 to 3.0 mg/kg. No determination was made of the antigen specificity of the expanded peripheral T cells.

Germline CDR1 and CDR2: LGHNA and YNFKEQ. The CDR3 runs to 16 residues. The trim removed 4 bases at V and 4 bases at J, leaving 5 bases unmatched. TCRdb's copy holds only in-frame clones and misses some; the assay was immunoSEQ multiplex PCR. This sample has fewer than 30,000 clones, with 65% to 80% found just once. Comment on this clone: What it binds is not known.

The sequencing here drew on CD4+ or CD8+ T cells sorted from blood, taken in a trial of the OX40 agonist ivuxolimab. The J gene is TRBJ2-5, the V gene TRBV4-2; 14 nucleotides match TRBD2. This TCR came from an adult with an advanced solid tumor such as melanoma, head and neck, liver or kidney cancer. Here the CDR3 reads CASSPGLAGGGETQYF. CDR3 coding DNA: TGTGCCAGCAGCCCCGGACTAGCGGGGGGTGGAGAGACCCAGTACTTC.